This T cell receptor beta chain was recorded in a study of blood T cell repertoires in COVID-19. Looking at the study overall: Sites across the United States, Italy and Spain contributed samples from acute and convalescent COVID-19. T cells, B-cell-depleted T cells, or PBMCs provided the cDNA or gDNA that served as material.

In the original processing: Counts of nucleated cells, estimated from reference gene primer amplification, were obtained. Assay: immunoSEQ multiplex PCR; the TCRdb copy retains only in-frame clones and omits some. The DNA gave D and trimming, while V, J and clone size come from that table. The sample consists of about 160,000 clones, approximately 95% of them appearing once. Germline CDR1 and CDR2: DFQATT and SNEGSKA (reference sequence). The CDR3 extends over 16 amino acids. V lost 3 bases to trimming and J lost 4 bases; unmatched junction nucleotides: 10. V and J are TRBV20-1 and TRBJ1-2, with 11 nucleotides matching TRBD1. The sample taken for sequencing was peripheral blood. This clonotype originated in a woman aged 50 to 65 with acute or convalescent COVID-19. CDR3 nucleotides: TGCAGTGCTAGTAATACCGGGACAGGGGGTCTCTATGGCTACACCTTC. Protein product: CSASNTGTGGLYGYTF.